The 15 T cell receptor beta chains given below trace back to one sample, sequenced in a study of regulatory and conventional T cells in RAG deficiency. Blood CD4+ CD25-low CD127-high conventional T cells supplied the genomic DNA template. Profiled with immunoSEQ multiplex PCR; TCRdb holds only in-frame clones, not every one. Altogether just over 30,000 clones are present, about 96% being singletons, with the ten largest covering roughly 0.35%. The sample also formed part of further work on regulatory T cells. That investigation notes: Amplification used 52 TRBV primers and 13 TRBJ primers.

Sequenced: CD25- CD4+ T cells sorted from blood. These receptors were collected from a human donor in good health.

The gene calls are TRBV9 and TRBJ2-3; TRBD1 is a possible D gene (6 bases). Trimming cost V 1 base and J 0 bases, with 6 bases left between them. CDR1 and CDR2 from the germline V gene are SGDLS and YYNGEE. The CDR3 runs 14 residues. The CDR3 sequence is CASSVTGSTDTQYF. The CDR3 DNA follows: TGTGCCAGCAGCGTAACAGGGAGCACAGATACGCAGTATTTT.

V is TRBV6-5 and J is TRBJ1-2; TRBD1 might be the D (6 bases). The germline CDR1 and CDR2 sequences are MNHEY and SVGAGI. The V and J ends lost 0 bases and 6 bases respectively, with 11 bases between them. There are 14 residues in the CDR3. The CDR3 is CASSYSSRGDGYTF. The CDR3 DNA follows: TGTGCCAGCAGTTACTCGAGCAGGGGAGATGGCTACACCTTC.

The V gene is TRBV6-1, the J gene TRBJ2-3; TRBD2 matches at 10 bases. Germline V lookup: CDR1 MNHNS, CDR2 SASEGT. Trimming took 2 bases from V and 3 from J; bases not matched to a gene: 5. This CDR3 region has 16 residues. CDR3 sequence: CASSELAGDVTDTQYF. CDR3 bases: TGTGCCAGCAGTGAACTAGCGGGGGATGTTACAGATACGCAGTATTTT.

The chain couples TRBV5-1 to TRBJ2-2; perhaps TRBD2 as D (6 bases). The CDR3 totals 15 residues. Trimming stripped 0 bases from V and 8 bases from J, with 14 bases between. Germline loops: CDR1 SGHRS, CDR2 YFSETQ. CDR3 protein: CASSLGPGESGELFF. CDR3 bases: TGCGCCAGCAGCTTGGGGCCGGGGGAATCGGGGGAGCTGTTTTTT.

The chain has TRBV12-5 and TRBJ1-5; 7 bases fit TRBD1. V dropped 4 bases and J dropped 9; count of bases not matched to a gene: 15. This CDR3 has 16 residues. Germline lookup yields CDR1 LGHNT and CDR2 FRNRAP. The CDR3: CASGSDRVSPRGPQHF. In DNA, the CDR3 is TGTGCTAGTGGTTCAGACAGGGTATCACCAAGGGGGCCCCAGCATTTT.

The rearrangement uses TRBV5-4 and TRBJ1-1; 7 bases are shared with TRBD1. This CDR3 is built from 15 residues. The V segment lost 2 bases and the J segment 0 bases; nucleotides outside the gene matches: 4. Germline V gene data show CDR1 as SGHNT and CDR2 as YYREEE (reference sequence). The CDR3: CASSFYDRVNTEAFF. CDR3 nucleotides: TGTGCCAGCAGCTTTTATGACAGGGTGAACACTGAAGCTTTCTTT.

In this sample, this clone turned up once. Germline is not matched at one junction end, which may reflect a read error. The chain is built from TRBV6-5 and TRBJ2-7, with D possibly TRBD2 on 5 matching bases. CDR1 is MNHEY and CDR2 is SVGAGI in the germline V gene. The length of the CDR3 is 16 residues. CDR3 bases: TGTGCCAGCAGTTCCCAAGCGGCAGGCATCTCCCACGAGCAGTACTTC. Amino acid sequence: CASSSQAAGISHEQYF.

This rearrangement joins TRBV7-2 to TRBJ1-5, with D tentatively TRBD1 (5 bases). The CDR3 sequence is 15 residues long. V was trimmed by 1 base and J by 1 base, leaving 8 bases between them. The germline CDR1 and CDR2 sequences are SGHTA and FQGNSA. For the CDR3, the DNA is TGTGCCAGCAGCTTAGGATCAGGGAGCAATCAGCCCCAGCATTTT. It specifies CASSLGSGSNQPQHF.

The chain combines TRBV7-9 with TRBJ1-4; D remains unclear. The CDR3 is 19 residues long. Germline CDR1 reads SEHNR; CDR2 reads FQNEAQ (reference sequence). V lost 4 bases and J lost 0, with 21 bases in between. This CDR3 is CASSSGYGGLPSTNEKLFF. In DNA, the CDR3 is TGTGCCAGCAGCTCGGGGTATGGCGGTCTGCCCTCAACTAATGAAAAACTGTTTTTT.

The chain carries TRBV7-8 and TRBJ2-5; 7 nucleotides line up with TRBD2. This CDR3 is 15 amino acids long. Germline trimming cut 5 bases from V and 7 bases from J; bases unmatched to any gene: 13. Germline-derived CDR1 and CDR2 are SGHVS and FQNEAQ. CDR3 in amino acids: CASSAGEGRGSTQYF. In DNA, the CDR3 is TGTGCCAGCAGCGCGGGGGAGGGCCGAGGGTCGACCCAGTACTTC. Supplemented by reference TRBV7-8 and TRBJ2-5, the full variable domain reads GAGVSQSPRYKVAKRGQDVALRCDPISGHVSLFWYQQALGQGPEFLTYFQNEAQLDKSGLPSDRFFAERPEGSVSTLKIQRTQQEDSAVYLCASSAGEGRGSTQYFGPGTRLLVL.

The chain combines TRBV29-1 with TRBJ2-7; 8 bases are shared with TRBD1. Germline loops: CDR1 SQVTM, CDR2 ANQGSEA. V shed 5 bases and J 4 bases; nucleotides not matched to a gene: 7. CDR3 length: 13 residues. CDR3 protein: CSVSDREKYEQYF. For the CDR3, the DNA is TGCAGCGTTTCGGACAGGGAAAAGTACGAGCAGTACTTC.

CDR3 sequence reads: CASSLATGQKTQYF. CDR3 nucleotide sequence: TGTGCCAGCAGCTTGGCCACAGGGCAGAAGACCCAGTACTTC. The genes are TRBV5-4 and TRBJ2-5; TRBD1 is a possible D gene (6 bases). The CDR3 is 14 amino acids. The germline V gene encodes CDR1 SGHNT and CDR2 YYREEE (reference sequence). V lost 0 bases to trimming and J lost 6 bases, with 12 bases between them.

The chain links TRBV10-1 to TRBJ2-2, with TRBD2 matching 9 bases. Trimming took 7 bases from V and 5 from J; bases not matched to a gene: 8. The CDR3 covers 15 residues. Germline V CDR1 and CDR2: WNHNN, SYGVQD (reference sequence). CDR3 amino acids: CASKRAGGGTGELFF. CDR3 coding DNA: TGCGCCAGCAAAAGAGCGGGAGGAGGTACCGGGGAGCTGTTTTTT.

The chain uses TRBV1 and TRBJ1-6. TRBV1 is a listed pseudogene. The CDR3 has 13 amino acids. The chain's CDR3 is CTSSQDSRSPLHF. The CDR3, as DNA: TGCACCAGCAGCCAAGATTCCCGTTCACCCCTCCACTTT.

This clone was picked up a small number of times. V gene TRBV6-1 combines with J gene TRBJ2-3; no reliable D call. Germline V gene data show CDR1 as MNHNS and CDR2 as SASEGT. CDR3 size: 14 residues. Trimming shortened V by 2 bases and J by 0 bases, and 6 bases separated the two germline ends. CDR3 protein: CASSEPVSTDTQYF. The CDR3 DNA follows: TGTGCCAGCAGTGAACCGGTGAGCACAGATACGCAGTATTTT.